This TCR beta chain was found in a study of CD8+ T cells in alopecia areata. Study-wide context: Each day, treated patients took oral tofacitinib twice, at 5 to 10 mg per dose. General observations from the study: Across lesional scalp, and particularly alopecia totalis/universalis, clonality surpassed that of normal scalp.

RNA extraction and reverse transcription yielded cDNA as sequencing template. TCRdb's copy holds only in-frame clones and misses some; the assay was immunoSEQ multiplex PCR. The sample lists some 170,000 clones, 65% to 75% occurring once. As to this clone: Its cognate antigen is unknown.

Researchers took lesional scalp punch biopsies and peripheral blood from people who were alopecia areata patients. The CDR3 totals 15 residues. Germline-derived CDR1 and CDR2 are MGHRA and YSYEKL. Trimming removed 4 bases from V and 6 bases from J, with 15 bases in between. The V call is TRBV4-1, the J call TRBJ2-2; no clear D gene. The TCR was taken from a human donor with alopecia areata. Sequenced material: CD8+ T cells sorted from blood, taken at week 0. CDR3 DNA sequence: TGCGCCAGCAGCCTTTCCCCCGATGCCTCCGGGGAGCTGTTTTTT. Translating gives CASSLSPDASGELFF.